One T cell receptor (beta chain) is described in this entry. What it binds is unknown. Here immunoSEQ multiplex PCR was the method, and the copy in TCRdb shows in-frame clones only, minus some. The sample gives under 40,000 clones, less than 80% of which show up once; around 2.6% is in the top ten. The data were obtained in a study of STAT5B mutations in CD4+ large granular lymphocyte leukemia. Regarding the study as a whole: 8/27 top patient clones versus 2/35 control clones were TRBV06-family. CD4-sorted patient repertoires seemed more clonal than healthy CD4+ repertoires.

CDR1 is SGHVS and CDR2 is FQNEAQ in the germline V gene. Trimming took 3 bases from V and 8 from J; bases not matched to a gene: 6. This CDR3 has 14 residues. What was sequenced was CD4+ T cells from blood buffy coats. J is TRBJ1-2 and V is TRBV7-8; TRBD1 matches 10 bases. The receptor was derived from a human donor in good health. The chain's CDR3 is CASSFPGQGRGYTF. The DNA of the CDR3 is TGTGCCAGCAGCTTTCCGGGACAGGGGCGCGGCTACACCTTC.